The T cell receptor beta chain under discussion was sequenced for a study of blood T cell repertoires in COVID-19. Study details: Nucleic acid was either cDNA or gDNA, and it came from T cells, B-cell-depleted T cells, or PBMCs.

Generated by immunoSEQ multiplex PCR, the TCRdb table keeps only in-frame clones and is missing some. The sample consists of 300,000 to 350,000 clones, nearly 90% of them appearing once. This CDR3 spans 18 amino acids. Participants came from roughly 23 US areas, aged roughly 18 to 95 years. The clonotype comes from a woman between 18 and 29 years old with acute COVID-19. Input material: PBMCs or T cells enriched from blood (not recorded which). V usage is TRBV21-1 and J usage is TRBJ1-3; TRBD1 reflects the table's D call only, with no check against the DNA. TRBV21-1 represents a pseudogene. The CDR3 loop reads CASSKVAGDINSGNTIYF. The CDR3, as DNA: TGTGCCAGCAGCAAAGTGGCAGGCGACATTAACTCTGGAAACACCATATATTTT.